The source of this TCR beta chain is a study of blood T cell repertoires in COVID-19. Study-level background: COVID-19 samples, acute and convalescent, were from the United States, Italy and Spain.

Germline V gene sequence: CDR1 SEHNR, CDR2 FQNEAQ (reference sequence). The CDR3 has 14 amino acids. V lost 5 bases and J lost 3, with 14 bases in between. The protocol was immunoSEQ multiplex PCR, while the TCRdb copy is restricted to in-frame clones and leaves out a portion. This sample has tens of thousands of clones, with approximately 84% found just once. The source of this sequence is a man aged 60 to 75 with acute or convalescent COVID-19. V and J are TRBV7-9 and TRBJ2-7, with a weak D call TRBD2 (5 bases). Specimen: peripheral blood. The CDR3 nucleotides are TGTGCCAGCAGCCCCTATGGAGAGGGCTACGAGCAGTACTTC. Amino acids: CASSPYGEGYEQYF.